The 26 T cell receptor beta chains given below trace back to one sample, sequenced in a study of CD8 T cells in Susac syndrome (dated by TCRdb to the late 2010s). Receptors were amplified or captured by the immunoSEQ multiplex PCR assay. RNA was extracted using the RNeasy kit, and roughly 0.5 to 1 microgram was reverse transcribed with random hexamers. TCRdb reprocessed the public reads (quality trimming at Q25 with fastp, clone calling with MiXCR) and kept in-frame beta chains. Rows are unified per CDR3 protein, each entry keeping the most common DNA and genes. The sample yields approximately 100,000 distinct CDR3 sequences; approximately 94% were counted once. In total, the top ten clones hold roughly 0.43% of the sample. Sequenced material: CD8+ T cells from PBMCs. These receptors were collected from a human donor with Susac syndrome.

The CDR3 DNA reads TGTGCCAGCAGCCCAGTGGCGGGACAGGGGACAGATACGCAGTATTTT. This gives the protein CASSPVAGQGTDTQYF. The chain is built from TRBV7-9 and TRBJ2-3; 10 nucleotides match TRBD1. V shed 5 bases, J shed 3 bases, and the junction held 8 bases outside the gene matches. Germline V gene data show CDR1 as SEHNR and CDR2 as FQNEAQ (reference sequence). The CDR3 has 16 amino acids.

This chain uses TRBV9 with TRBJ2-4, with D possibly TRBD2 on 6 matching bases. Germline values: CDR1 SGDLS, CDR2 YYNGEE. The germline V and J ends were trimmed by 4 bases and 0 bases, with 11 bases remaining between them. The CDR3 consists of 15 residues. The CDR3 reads CASSSGGIAKNIQYF. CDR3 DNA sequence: TGTGCCAGCAGCTCCGGGGGTATAGCCAAAAACATTCAGTACTTC.

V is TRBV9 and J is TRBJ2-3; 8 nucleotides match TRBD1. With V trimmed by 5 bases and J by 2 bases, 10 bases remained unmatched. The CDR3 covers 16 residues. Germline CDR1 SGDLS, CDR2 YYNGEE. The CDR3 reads CASSAPGQAHTDTQYF. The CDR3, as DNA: TGTGCCAGCAGTGCCCCGGGACAGGCCCACACAGATACGCAGTATTTT.

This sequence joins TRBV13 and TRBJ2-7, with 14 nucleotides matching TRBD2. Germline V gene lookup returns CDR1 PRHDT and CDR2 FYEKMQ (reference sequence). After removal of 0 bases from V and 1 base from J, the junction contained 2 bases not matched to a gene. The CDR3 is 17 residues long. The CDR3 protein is CASSLGTSGGVSYEQYF. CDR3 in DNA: TGTGCCAGCAGCTTAGGGACTAGCGGGGGGGTATCCTACGAGCAGTACTTC.

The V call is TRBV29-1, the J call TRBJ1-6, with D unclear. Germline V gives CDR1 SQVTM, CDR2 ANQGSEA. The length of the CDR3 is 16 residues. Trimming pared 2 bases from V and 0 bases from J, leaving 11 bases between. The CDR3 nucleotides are TGCAGCGTTGAAAATCGGGAGAGCTCCTATAATTCACCCCTCCACTTT. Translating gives CSVENRESSYNSPLHF. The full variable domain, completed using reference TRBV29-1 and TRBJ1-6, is SAVISQKPSRDICQRGTSLTIQCQVDSQVTMMFWYRQQPGQSLTLIATANQGSEATYESGFVIDKFPISRPNLTFSTLTVSNMSPEDSSIYLCSVENRESSYNSPLHFGNGTRLTVT.

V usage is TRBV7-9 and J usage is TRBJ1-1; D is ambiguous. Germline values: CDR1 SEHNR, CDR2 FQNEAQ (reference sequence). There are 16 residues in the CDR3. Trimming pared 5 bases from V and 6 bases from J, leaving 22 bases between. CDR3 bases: TGTGCCAGCAGCCCCCCCGAAGACCCGTACCAGTCTGAAGCTTTCTTT. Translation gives CASSPPEDPYQSEAFF.

For the CDR3, the DNA is TGTGCCAGCAGCTTAGGGGCAACCGATAACTATGGCTACACCTTC. It is translated as CASSLGATDNYGYTF. J is TRBJ1-2 and V is TRBV7-9; D gene uncertain. V lost 1 base to trimming and J lost 1 base, with 10 bases between them. The germline V gene has CDR1 SEHNR and CDR2 FQNEAQ (reference sequence). This CDR3 comprises 15 residues.

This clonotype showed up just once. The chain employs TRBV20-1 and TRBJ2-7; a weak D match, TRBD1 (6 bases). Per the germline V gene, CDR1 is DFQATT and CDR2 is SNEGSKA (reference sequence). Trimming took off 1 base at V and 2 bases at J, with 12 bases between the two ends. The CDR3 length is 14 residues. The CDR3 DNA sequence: TGCAGTGCTAGAGGTAGACAGGCAGCCTACGAGCAGTACTTC. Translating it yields CSARGRQAAYEQYF.

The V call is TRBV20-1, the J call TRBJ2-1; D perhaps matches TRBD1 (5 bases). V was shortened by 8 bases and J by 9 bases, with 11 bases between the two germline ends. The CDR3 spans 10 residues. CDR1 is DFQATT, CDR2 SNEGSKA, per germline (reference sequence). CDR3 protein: CSLRGSEQFF. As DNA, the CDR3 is TGCAGTCTTAGGGGAAGTGAGCAGTTCTTC.

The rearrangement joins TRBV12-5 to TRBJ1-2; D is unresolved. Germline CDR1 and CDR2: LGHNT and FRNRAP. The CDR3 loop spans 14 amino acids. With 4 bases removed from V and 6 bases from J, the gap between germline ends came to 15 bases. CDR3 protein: CASGSGNLRDGYTF. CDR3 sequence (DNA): TGTGCTAGTGGTTCCGGGAACCTTCGCGATGGCTACACCTTC.

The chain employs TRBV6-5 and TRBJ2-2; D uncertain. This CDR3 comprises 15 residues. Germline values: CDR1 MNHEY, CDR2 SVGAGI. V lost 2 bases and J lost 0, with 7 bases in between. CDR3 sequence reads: CASSYTGANTGELFF. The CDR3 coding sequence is TGTGCCAGCAGTTACACTGGGGCGAACACCGGGGAGCTGTTTTTT.

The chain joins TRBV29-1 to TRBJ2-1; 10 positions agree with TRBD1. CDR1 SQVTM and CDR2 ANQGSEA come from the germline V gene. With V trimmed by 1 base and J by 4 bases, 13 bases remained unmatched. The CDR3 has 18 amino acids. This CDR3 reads CSVEGGTGVGRAYNEQFF. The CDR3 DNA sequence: TGCAGCGTTGAAGGGGGGACAGGGGTAGGCAGGGCATACAATGAGCAGTTCTTC.

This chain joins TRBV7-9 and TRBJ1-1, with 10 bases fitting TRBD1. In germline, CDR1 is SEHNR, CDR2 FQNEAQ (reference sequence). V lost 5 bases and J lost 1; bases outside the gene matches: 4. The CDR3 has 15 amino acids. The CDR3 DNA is TGTGCCAGCAGCCCCCGGGACAGGGGGAACACTGAAGCTTTCTTT. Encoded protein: CASSPRDRGNTEAFF.

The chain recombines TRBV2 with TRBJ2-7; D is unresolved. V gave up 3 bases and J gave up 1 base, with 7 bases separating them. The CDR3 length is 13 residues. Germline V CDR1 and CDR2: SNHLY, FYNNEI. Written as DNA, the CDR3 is TGTGCCAGCAGTGATTCCTTGTCCTACGAGCAGTACTTC. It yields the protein CASSDSLSYEQYF.

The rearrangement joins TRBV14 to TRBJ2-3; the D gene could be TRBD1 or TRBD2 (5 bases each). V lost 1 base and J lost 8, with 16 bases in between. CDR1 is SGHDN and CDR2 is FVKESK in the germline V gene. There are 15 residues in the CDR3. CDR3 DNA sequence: TGTGCCAGCAGCCAAGCCGGGGCCTCCTTGGGTACGCAGTATTTT. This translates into CASSQAGASLGTQYF.

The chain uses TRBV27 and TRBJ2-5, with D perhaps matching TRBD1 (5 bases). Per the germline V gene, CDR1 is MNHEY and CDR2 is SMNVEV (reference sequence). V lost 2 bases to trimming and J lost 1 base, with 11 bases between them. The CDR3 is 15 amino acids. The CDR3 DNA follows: TGTGCCAGCAGTTTACGGCGACAGATCCAAGAGACCCAGTACTTC. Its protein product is CASSLRRQIQETQYF.

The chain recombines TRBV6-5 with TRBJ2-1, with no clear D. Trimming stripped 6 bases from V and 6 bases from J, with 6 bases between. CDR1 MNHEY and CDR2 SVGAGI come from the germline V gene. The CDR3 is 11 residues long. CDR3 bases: TGTGCCAGCAGCCAGAGCAATGAGCAGTTCTTC. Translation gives CASSQSNEQFF.

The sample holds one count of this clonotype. The CDR3 DNA reads as TGTGCCAGCAGTTACGGGGAGGATACTGAAGCTTTCTTT. This translates into CASSYGEDTEAFF. The V gene is TRBV6-6, the J gene TRBJ1-1; D call uncertain. Germline-derived CDR1 and CDR2 are MNHNY and SVGAGI (reference sequence). V lost 2 bases and J lost 5, with 9 bases in between. The CDR3 loop spans 13 amino acids.

Written as DNA, the CDR3 is TGCAGTGCTTTTACCTCAATGAGTGGCTACACCTTC. It encodes CSAFTSMSGYTF. This chain joins TRBV20-1 and TRBJ1-2, with D uncertain. Germline V gives CDR1 DFQATT, CDR2 SNEGSKA (reference sequence). V lost 5 bases to trimming and J lost 7 bases, with 14 bases between them. The CDR3 is 12 amino acids.

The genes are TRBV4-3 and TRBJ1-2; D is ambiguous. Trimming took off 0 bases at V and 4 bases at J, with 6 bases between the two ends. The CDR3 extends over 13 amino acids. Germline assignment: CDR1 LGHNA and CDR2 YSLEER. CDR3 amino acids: CASSQDFFYGYTF. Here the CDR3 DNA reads TGCGCCAGCAGCCAAGATTTCTTCTATGGCTACACCTTC.

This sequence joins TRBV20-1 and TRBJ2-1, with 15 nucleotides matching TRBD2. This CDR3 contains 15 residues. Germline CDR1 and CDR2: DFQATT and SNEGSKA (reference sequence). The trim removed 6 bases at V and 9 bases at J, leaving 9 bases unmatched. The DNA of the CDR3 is TGCAGTGCATGGACTAGCGGGGGGGCCTATCCTGAGCAGTTCTTC. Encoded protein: CSAWTSGGAYPEQFF.

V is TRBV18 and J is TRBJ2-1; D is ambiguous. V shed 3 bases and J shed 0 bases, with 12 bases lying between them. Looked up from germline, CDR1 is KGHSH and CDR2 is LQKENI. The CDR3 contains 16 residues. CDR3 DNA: TGTGCCAGCTCACCTAAGGTCCCGAGCTCCTACAATGAGCAGTTCTTC. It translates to CASSPKVPSSYNEQFF.

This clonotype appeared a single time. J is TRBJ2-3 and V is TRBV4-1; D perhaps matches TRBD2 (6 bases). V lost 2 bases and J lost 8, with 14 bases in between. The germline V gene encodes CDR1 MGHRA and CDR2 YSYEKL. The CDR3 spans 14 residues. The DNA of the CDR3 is TGCGCCAGCAGCCAAAGTGGGGACGGGGGTACGCAGTATTTT. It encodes CASSQSGDGGTQYF.

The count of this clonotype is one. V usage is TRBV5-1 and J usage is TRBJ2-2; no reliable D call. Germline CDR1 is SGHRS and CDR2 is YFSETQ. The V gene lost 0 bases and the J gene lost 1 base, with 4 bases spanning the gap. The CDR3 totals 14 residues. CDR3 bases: TGCGCCAGCAGCTTGGGGGAGAACACCGGGGAGCTGTTTTTT. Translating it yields CASSLGENTGELFF.

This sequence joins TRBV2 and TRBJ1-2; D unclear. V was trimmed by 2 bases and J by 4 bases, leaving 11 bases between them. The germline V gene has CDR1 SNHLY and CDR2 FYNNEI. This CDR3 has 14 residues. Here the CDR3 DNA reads TGTGCCAGCAGTGAAATCATATCCTTCTATGGCTACACCTTC. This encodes CASSEIISFYGYTF.

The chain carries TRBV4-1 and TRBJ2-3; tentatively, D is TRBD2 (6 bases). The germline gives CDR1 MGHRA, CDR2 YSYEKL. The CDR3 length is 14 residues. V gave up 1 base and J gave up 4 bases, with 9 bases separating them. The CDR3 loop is CASSQGGVPDTQYF. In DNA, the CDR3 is TGCGCCAGCAGCCAAGGGGGGGTGCCAGATACGCAGTATTTT.